The rows below give T cell receptor beta chains drawn from one sample of a study of blood T cell repertoires in COVID-19. The assay was immunoSEQ multiplex PCR, and TCRdb's table has in-frame clones only and misses some. The sample records under 300,000 clones, approximately 82% being singletons. The sample consisted of peripheral blood. The receptors were sampled from a woman between 18 and 29 years old with acute or convalescent COVID-19. Both conserved end residues are part of each CDR3. Fields, in order: D gene, V gene, J gene, clone size, CDR3 protein, CDR3 DNA. D genes are given only for firm matches. The size of a clone is reported for some rows only, either as once, few or many, or as a class for expanded clones.

TRBD2	TRBV15	TRBJ2-1	NA	CATSRDQGLAGAVFF	TGTGCCACCAGCAGAGATCAAGGGTTAGCGGGAGCTGTGTTCTTC
NA	TRBV11-2	TRBJ2-7	few	CASSLEFTGEQYF	TGTGCCAGCAGCTTAGAATTCACGGGCGAGCAGTACTTC
NA	TRBV30	TRBJ1-6	NA	CAWSQGKYSPYNSPLHF	TGTGCCTGGAGTCAGGGAAAGTATTCCCCATATAATTCACCCCTCCACTTT
NA	TRBV5-8	TRBJ1-4	NA	CASSWGRDEKLFF	TGTGCCAGCAGTTGGGGCAGAGATGAAAAACTGTTTTTT
TRBD2	TRBV5-4	TRBJ2-1	NA	CASSRAGTSINEQFF	TGTGCCAGCAGTCGCGCCGGGACTAGTATCAATGAGCAGTTCTTC
NA	TRBV5-1	TRBJ1-1	NA	CASSLVRREDGAFF	TGCGCCAGCAGCTTGGTGCGGAGGGAGGATGGCGCTTTCTTT
NA	TRBV6-2/TRBV6-3	TRBJ2-5	NA	CASSWGGTQYF	TGTGCCAGCAGTTGGGGAGGGACCCAGTACTTC
TRBD1	TRBV7-9	TRBJ1-1	NA	CASSARQGNTEAFF	TGTGCCAGCAGCGCCCGACAGGGAAACACTGAAGCTTTCTTT
TRBD2	TRBV12-5	TRBJ2-1	NA	CASGLLVLAGGPEQFF	TGTGCTAGTGGTTTGCTTGTGCTAGCGGGAGGTCCTGAGCAGTTCTTC
TRBD1	TRBV7-2	TRBJ2-4	NA	CASSLAPGTGTNIQYF	TGTGCCAGCAGCTTAGCCCCCGGGACAGGGACAAACATTCAGTACTTC
NA	TRBV15	TRBJ2-6	NA	CATMDSSVSGANVLTF	TGTGCCACCATGGACAGTTCCGTTTCTGGGGCCAACGTCCTGACTTTC
TRBD2	TRBV5-1	TRBJ2-7	NA	CASSLREGGDVYYEQYF	TGCGCCAGCAGCTTGAGGGAGGGAGGGGATGTGTATTACGAGCAGTACTTC
TRBD1	TRBV11-2	TRBJ2-3	NA	CASSLFSGQGTDTQYF	TGTGCCAGCAGCTTGTTCTCGGGACAGGGCACAGATACGCAGTATTTT
NA	TRBV28	TRBJ2-5	NA	CASRLGGAETQYF	TGTGCCAGCCGCCTGGGGGGGGCGGAGACCCAGTACTTC
NA	TRBV7-7	TRBJ2-3	NA	CASSPSGTTDTQYF	TGTGCTAGCAGCCCAAGCGGTACCACAGATACGCAGTATTTT
TRBD1	TRBV2	TRBJ1-3	NA	CASRRQGAAGNTIYF	TGTGCCAGCAGGCGACAGGGGGCGGCGGGGAACACCATATATTTT
NA	TRBV5-6	TRBJ2-1	few	CASTRAGMVYNEQFF	TGTGCCAGCACTCGTGCAGGGATGGTCTACAATGAGCAGTTCTTC
NA	TRBV5-1	TRBJ1-6	few	CASSSAQANSPLHF	TGCGCCAGCAGCTCGGCACAGGCCAATTCACCCCTCCACTTT
TRBD2	TRBV2	TRBJ2-4	NA	CASKRGTKNIQYF	TGTGCCAGCAAGCGGGGTACCAAAAACATTCAGTACTTC
NA	TRBV14	TRBJ1-2	NA	CASSYQAGARYGYTF	TGTGCCAGCAGCTATCAGGCGGGAGCACGCTATGGCTACACCTTC
TRBD2	TRBV5-1	TRBJ2-7	NA	CASSLGLALYEQYF	TGCGCCAGCAGCTTGGGACTAGCGCTATACGAGCAGTACTTC
TRBD2	TRBV28	TRBJ2-2	NA	CASSLPGLADNTGELFF	TGTGCCAGCAGTTTGCCCGGACTAGCGGATAACACCGGGGAGCTGTTTTTT
TRBD2	TRBV4-1	TRBJ2-7	NA	CASSQEAVAGSYEQYF	TGCGCCAGCAGCCAAGAGGCGGTAGCGGGCTCCTACGAGCAGTACTTC
TRBD1	TRBV6-5	TRBJ1-2	NA	CASSSGTGGYGYTF	TGTGCCAGCAGTTCCGGGACAGGGGGCTATGGCTACACCTTC
NA	TRBV6-5	TRBJ2-1	NA	CASLRSYNEQFF	TGTGCCAGCTTAAGGAGTTACAATGAGCAGTTCTTC
NA	TRBV10-2	TRBJ1-4	NA	CASSGQTATNEKLFF	TGCGCCAGCAGCGGACAGACGGCAACTAATGAAAAACTGTTTTTT
TRBD1	TRBV6-2/TRBV6-3	TRBJ1-5	NA	CASSYWDRSNQPQHF	TGTGCCAGCAGTTACTGGGACAGGTCCAATCAGCCCCAGCATTTT
NA	TRBV12-3/TRBV12-4	TRBJ1-6	NA	CASSPRQNSPLHF	TGTGCCAGCAGTCCCCGACAGAATTCACCCCTCCACTTT
NA	TRBV5-6	TRBJ1-4	NA	CASSLSGGRNEKLFF	TGTGCCAGCAGCTTGTCGGGGGGGAGGAATGAAAAACTGTTTTTT
TRBD1	TRBV7-8	TRBJ2-3	NA	CASSFQTGGDTQYF	TGTGCCAGCAGCTTCCAGACAGGGGGAGATACGCAGTATTTT
NA	TRBV18	TRBJ2-7	NA	CASSPPGGGTRYEQYF	TGTGCCAGCTCACCACCCGGGGGAGGGACACGCTACGAGCAGTACTTC